Listed below are T cell receptor beta chains from one sample, sequenced in a study of CD8+ T cells in alopecia areata. Clones were read by immunoSEQ multiplex PCR, and TCRdb kept only the in-frame ones, dropping some. The sample shows 42,000 or so clones, roughly 92% of them seen only once. The material sequenced was CD8+ T cells sorted from blood, taken at week 24, from a patient treated with tofacitinib. Receptor source: a human donor with alopecia areata. CDR3s include the opening cysteine and the closing phenylalanine or tryptophan. D genes are given only for firm matches. Some rows mark clone size as missing; the rest say once, few, many or name a class of expanded clone.

v_call,clone_size,j_call,d_call,cdr3_length,cdr3_aa,cdr3_nt
TRBV11-2,.,TRBJ2-1,TRBD2,18,CASSFGVWASGDYNEQFF,TGTGCCAGCAGCTTCGGAGTTTGGGCTAGCGGGGATTACAATGAGCAGTTCTTC
TRBV2,.,TRBJ1-5,.,14,CASLGESGNQPQHF,TGTGCCAGCCTCGGCGAGTCCGGCAATCAGCCCCAGCATTTT
TRBV7-6,.,TRBJ2-3,.,13,CASSWDPTDTQYF,TGTGCCAGCAGCTGGGACCCCACAGATACGCAGTATTTT
TRBV4-2,.,TRBJ1-2,.,15,CASSQEPGSNYGYTF,TGTGCCAGCAGCCAAGAACCAGGGTCTAACTATGGCTACACCTTC
TRBV27,.,TRBJ2-7,.,13,CASRPQGLYEQYF,TGTGCCAGCAGACCCCAGGGCCTCTACGAGCAGTACTTC
TRBV5-6,.,TRBJ2-1,TRBD1,15,CASSFRDRGVDEQFF,TGTGCCAGCAGCTTCCGGGACAGGGGGGTCGATGAGCAGTTCTTC
TRBV7-3,.,TRBJ2-1,.,18,CASSLTFGGQGGHNEQFF,TGTGCCAGCAGCTTAACATTTGGGGGGCAGGGAGGCCACAATGAGCAGTTCTTC
TRBV27,.,TRBJ2-1,.,13,CASSLGHGYEQFF,TGTGCCAGCAGTTTGGGACATGGCTATGAGCAGTTCTTC
TRBV13,.,TRBJ2-1,.,12,CASSSPTGEQFF,TGTGCCAGCAGCTCCCCAACCGGTGAGCAGTTCTTC
TRBV7-9,.,TRBJ2-3,.,15,CASSLDSGSTDTQYF,TGTGCCAGCAGCTTAGACTCCGGTAGCACAGATACGCAGTATTTT
TRBV9,.,TRBJ2-5,TRBD2,14,CASSAAGGQETQYF,TGTGCCAGCAGCGCCGCGGGGGGGCAAGAGACCCAGTACTTC
TRBV29-1,.,TRBJ2-7,.,17,CSTGGGGSTFNTYEQYF,TGCAGCACCGGAGGAGGGGGCTCTACATTTAACACCTACGAGCAGTACTTC
TRBV4-1,.,TRBJ2-7,.,15,CASSLGPGGDYEQYF,TGCGCCAGCAGCCTCGGGCCAGGAGGTGACTACGAGCAGTACTTC
TRBV7-9,.,TRBJ2-5,TRBD1,17,CASSSSLGQGKTETQYF,TGTGCCAGCAGCTCCTCCTTGGGACAGGGGAAAACGGAGACCCAGTACTTC
TRBV23-1,.,TRBJ2-1,TRBD2,16,CASSQWVREGLDEQFF,TGCGCCAGCAGTCAATGGGTTCGGGAGGGGCTCGATGAGCAGTTCTTC
TRBV19,.,TRBJ2-3,.,12,CAAVSAADTQYF,TGTGCCGCAGTATCCGCCGCGGATACGCAGTATTTT
TRBV6-5,.,TRBJ2-6,.,12,CASSPGANVLTF,TGTGCCAGCAGTCCTGGGGCCAACGTCCTGACTTTC
TRBV4-3,.,TRBJ2-1,TRBD2,17,CASSHVSLAGGRNEQFF,TGCGCCAGCAGCCATGTTTCCCTAGCGGGGGGGCGGAATGAGCAGTTCTTC
TRBV29-1,.,TRBJ2-5,.,12,CSVEDSWETQYF,TGCAGCGTTGAAGATTCGTGGGAGACCCAGTACTTC
TRBV29-1,.,TRBJ1-1,TRBD1,12,CSVYRGGTEAFF,TGCAGCGTCTACAGGGGAGGCACTGAAGCTTTCTTT
TRBV15,.,TRBJ2-3,.,16,CATSRDGGTVTDTQYF,TGTGCCACCAGCAGAGATGGGGGGACCGTCACAGATACGCAGTATTTT
TRBV7-3,.,TRBJ2-3,TRBD2,15,CASSLTSGGADTQYF,TGTGCCAGCAGCTTAACTAGCGGGGGGGCAGATACGCAGTATTTT
TRBV6-1,.,TRBJ2-7,.,12,CASSTTLYEQYF,TGTGCCAGCAGTACGACACTGTACGAGCAGTACTTC
TRBV4-1,.,TRBJ1-2,.,15,CASSQIEDPGYGYTF,TGCGCCAGCAGCCAAATTGAGGACCCGGGATATGGCTACACCTTC
TRBV7-9,.,TRBJ2-7,.,13,CASSFGIREEQYF,TGTGCCAGCAGCTTTGGGATCAGGGAAGAGCAGTACTTC
TRBV9,.,TRBJ2-7,TRBD1,14,CASSATTGAYEQYF,TGTGCCAGCAGCGCGACGACAGGGGCCTACGAGCAGTACTTC
TRBV6-4,.,TRBJ2-1,.,15,CASSDSGRGYNEQFF,TGTGCCAGCAGTGACTCCGGTAGAGGCTACAATGAGCAGTTCTTC
TRBV25-1,.,TRBJ2-1,.,12,CASSPDYNEQFF,TGTGCCAGCAGCCCGGACTACAATGAGCAGTTCTTC
TRBV4-1,.,TRBJ2-3,TRBD2,17,CASSHQGLAGGLYTQYF,TGCGCCAGCAGCCACCAAGGACTAGCGGGGGGCCTATATACGCAGTATTTT
TRBV18,.,TRBJ2-1,.,15,CASSPPNRYFNEQFF,TGTGCCAGCTCACCACCAAATCGATACTTCAATGAGCAGTTCTTC
TRBV6-5,.,TRBJ2-1,.,12,CASSLQGNEQFF,TGTGCCAGCAGTTTGCAGGGCAATGAGCAGTTCTTC
TRBV28,.,TRBJ2-7,TRBD2,14,CASSLPGGSYEQYF,TGTGCCAGCAGCCTGCCGGGGGGCTCCTACGAGCAGTACTTC
TRBV11-2,.,TRBJ2-2,.,15,CASSSTSLAGGELFF,TGTGCCAGCAGCTCAACGAGTCTAGCCGGCGGGGAGCTGTTTTTT
TRBV7-9,.,TRBJ2-3,TRBD2,16,CAVAGGPTPSTDTQYF,TGTGCGGTAGCGGGGGGGCCCACTCCCAGCACAGATACGCAGTATTTT
TRBV7-9,.,TRBJ2-1,TRBD1,15,CASSRTGGPYNEQFF,TGTGCCAGCAGCCGAACAGGGGGGCCCTACAATGAGCAGTTCTTC
TRBV2,.,TRBJ1-1,.,13,CASAPFLNTEAFF,TGTGCCAGCGCCCCGTTCCTTAACACTGAAGCTTTCTTT
TRBV9,.,TRBJ2-7,.,15,CASSPRIEGLREQYF,TGTGCCAGCAGCCCCAGAATTGAGGGACTGAGGGAGCAGTACTTC
TRBV11-2,.,TRBJ2-7,.,16,CASSSGLDRPYYEQYF,TGTGCCAGCAGCTCGGGCCTGGACAGACCCTACTACGAGCAGTACTTC
TRBV27,.,TRBJ2-7,.,15,CASSSPQAGSYEQYF,TGTGCCAGCAGTTCCCCCCAAGCGGGTTCCTACGAGCAGTACTTC
TRBV2,.,TRBJ1-1,.,14,CASPGSVEDSEAFF,TGTGCCAGTCCAGGGAGTGTGGAAGATTCTGAAGCTTTCTTT
TRBV27,.,TRBJ2-2,.,16,CASSLSSGGLTGELFF,TGTGCCAGCAGTTTAAGTTCCGGGGGGCTCACCGGGGAGCTGTTTTTT
TRBV7-9,.,TRBJ2-7,TRBD2,16,CASSPGLAGGTYEQYF,TGTGCCAGCAGCCCGGGACTAGCGGGGGGAACCTACGAGCAGTACTTC
TRBV28,.,TRBJ2-7,.,14,CASSLWDNSYEQYF,TGTGCCAGCAGTTTATGGGACAACTCCTACGAGCAGTACTTC
TRBV5-4,once,TRBJ2-5,.,17,CASSLTSPTGDQETQYF,TGTGCCAGCAGCTTGACCTCCCCTACCGGGGACCAAGAGACCCAGTACTTC
TRBV7-9,.,TRBJ2-7,TRBD2,17,CASSMEPGDYGGRQQYF,TGTGCCAGCAGCATGGAGCCGGGGGACTACGGAGGACGGCAGCAGTACTTC
TRBV5-1,.,TRBJ2-1,TRBD2,15,CASSLELGGANEQFF,TGCGCCAGCAGCTTGGAGCTCGGGGGGGCGAATGAGCAGTTCTTC
TRBV30,once,TRBJ2-3,TRBD2,16,CAWSLASGGAVDTQYF,TGTGCCTGGAGTCTCGCTAGCGGGGGGGCGGTAGATACGCAGTATTTT
TRBV6-5,.,TRBJ2-5,TRBD2,15,CASRLLASGKETQYF,TGTGCCAGCAGGCTCCTGGCTAGCGGGAAAGAGACCCAGTACTTC
TRBV19,.,TRBJ2-3,.,16,CASSMEVGGGTDTQYF,TGTGCCAGTAGTATGGAGGTCGGCGGGGGCACAGATACGCAGTATTTT
TRBV5-4,.,TRBJ2-2,TRBD2,17,CASTITSGGAGTGELFF,TGTGCCAGCACCATTACTAGCGGGGGGGCCGGCACCGGGGAGCTGTTTTTT
TRBV12-5,.,TRBJ2-6,.,14,CASDSPSGANVLTF,TGTGCTAGTGATTCTCCATCTGGGGCCAACGTCCTGACTTTC
TRBV28,.,TRBJ2-5,.,15,CASSPRGWDEETQYF,TGTGCCAGCAGTCCACGTGGATGGGACGAAGAGACCCAGTACTTC